A selection of T cell receptor beta chains follows, all from one sample in a study of a mutant IDH1 vaccine in newly diagnosed glioma. The data were produced by immunoSEQ multiplex PCR, yet TCRdb's version contains in-frame clones alone and is incomplete. The sample holds roughly 70,000 clones, just over 85% seen once. The specimen comprised PBMCs, sampled from a glioma patient treated with radiotherapy, temozolomide or both. Source of these receptors: a man younger than 40 with glioma. Each CDR3 is given with its conserved first and last residue. D genes are given only for firm matches. Clone sizes are given selectively: once, few, many, or a class where the clone is expanded.

j_call: TRBJ2-7
v_call: TRBV6-5
d_call: -
clone_size: -
cdr3_aa: CASSYSAALYEQYF
cdr3_nt: TGTGCCAGCAGTTACTCGGCGGCGTTATACGAGCAGTACTTC

j_call: TRBJ2-5
v_call: TRBV4-2
d_call: -
clone_size: -
cdr3_aa: CASSQDYGSRETQYF
cdr3_nt: TGTGCCAGCAGCCAAGATTACGGCTCGAGGGAGACCCAGTACTTC

j_call: TRBJ2-1
v_call: TRBV6-6
d_call: -
clone_size: -
cdr3_aa: CASSYGEFNEQFF
cdr3_nt: TGTGCCAGCAGTTACGGGGAGTTTAATGAGCAGTTCTTC

j_call: TRBJ1-2
v_call: TRBV7-9
d_call: -
clone_size: once
cdr3_aa: CASSRGPDYGYTF
cdr3_nt: TGTGCCAGCAGCCGAGGGCCTGACTATGGCTACACCTTC

j_call: TRBJ1-1
v_call: TRBV11-2
d_call: TRBD1
clone_size: -
cdr3_aa: CASSLGQGPRTEAFF
cdr3_nt: TGTGCCAGCAGCTTAGGACAGGGGCCGAGAACTGAAGCTTTCTTT

j_call: TRBJ1-5
v_call: TRBV5-6
d_call: -
clone_size: -
cdr3_aa: CASSLEANQPQHF
cdr3_nt: TGTGCCAGCAGCTTGGAAGCTAATCAGCCCCAGCATTTT

j_call: TRBJ1-5
v_call: TRBV2
d_call: TRBD1
clone_size: -
cdr3_aa: CASNRQGLGQPQHF
cdr3_nt: TGTGCCAGCAACCGACAGGGTTTAGGGCAGCCCCAGCATTTT

j_call: TRBJ2-7
v_call: TRBV5-1
d_call: -
clone_size: -
cdr3_aa: CASSLYPGQGYEQYF
cdr3_nt: TGCGCCAGCAGCTTATACCCAGGGCAGGGGTACGAGCAGTACTTC

j_call: TRBJ1-4
v_call: TRBV5-1
d_call: -
clone_size: -
cdr3_aa: CASSLTGSLNEKLFF
cdr3_nt: TGCGCCAGCAGCCTCACAGGGAGCCTTAATGAAAAACTGTTTTTT

j_call: TRBJ2-7
v_call: TRBV15
d_call: TRBD1
clone_size: -
cdr3_aa: CATPLLTGGDGSTYEQYF
cdr3_nt: TGTGCCACTCCCCTCCTTACAGGGGGCGATGGTTCTACGTACGAGCAGTACTTC

j_call: TRBJ1-2
v_call: TRBV19
d_call: TRBD1
clone_size: -
cdr3_aa: CASSTRQDRANGYTF
cdr3_nt: TGTGCCAGTAGTACCCGCCAGGACAGGGCCAATGGCTACACCTTC

j_call: TRBJ1-3
v_call: TRBV23-1
d_call: TRBD1
clone_size: -
cdr3_aa: CASIHLVTRDRSSGNTIYF
cdr3_nt: TGCGCCAGCATCCATCTCGTAACCCGGGACAGGAGCTCTGGAAACACCATATATTTT

j_call: TRBJ1-5
v_call: TRBV6-5
d_call: -
clone_size: -
cdr3_aa: CASSIGSNQPQHF
cdr3_nt: TGTGCCAGCAGTATTGGGAGCAATCAGCCCCAGCATTTT

j_call: TRBJ1-1
v_call: TRBV5-6
d_call: -
clone_size: few
cdr3_aa: CASSLTGKGAEAFF
cdr3_nt: TGTGCCAGCAGCTTGACAGGTAAGGGGGCTGAAGCTTTCTTT

j_call: TRBJ1-1
v_call: TRBV11-2
d_call: -
clone_size: -
cdr3_aa: CASSLGRWGNTEAFF
cdr3_nt: TGTGCCAGCAGCTTAGGGCGGTGGGGGAACACTGAAGCTTTCTTT

j_call: TRBJ2-3
v_call: TRBV18
d_call: -
clone_size: -
cdr3_aa: CASSPRQGSTDTQYF
cdr3_nt: TGTGCCAGCTCACCACGGCAGGGGAGCACAGATACGCAGTATTTT

j_call: TRBJ2-2
v_call: TRBV19
d_call: TRBD1
clone_size: -
cdr3_aa: CASSGRQGPGELFF
cdr3_nt: TGTGCCAGTAGTGGAAGACAGGGTCCCGGGGAGCTGTTTTTT

j_call: TRBJ1-3
v_call: TRBV6-5
d_call: TRBD1
clone_size: -
cdr3_aa: CASSYSRQGRNTIYF
cdr3_nt: TGTGCCAGCAGTTACTCGAGACAGGGGAGAAACACCATATATTTT

j_call: TRBJ2-3
v_call: TRBV14
d_call: -
clone_size: -
cdr3_aa: CASSQVVGQGTLDTQYF
cdr3_nt: TGTGCCAGCAGCCAAGTGGTTGGGCAGGGAACCTTGGATACGCAGTATTTT

j_call: TRBJ1-1
v_call: TRBV5-1
d_call: -
clone_size: -
cdr3_aa: CASSITSTANTEAFF
cdr3_nt: TGCGCCAGCAGCATTACTTCGACAGCGAACACTGAAGCTTTCTTT

j_call: TRBJ2-1
v_call: TRBV7-2
d_call: -
clone_size: -
cdr3_aa: CASSLARGEQFF
cdr3_nt: TGTGCCAGCAGCTTAGCGCGGGGAGAGCAGTTCTTC

j_call: TRBJ1-5
v_call: TRBV6-5
d_call: -
clone_size: -
cdr3_aa: CASRDGHNQPQHF
cdr3_nt: TGTGCCAGCAGGGACGGCCACAATCAGCCCCAGCATTTT

j_call: TRBJ2-2
v_call: TRBV6-6
d_call: TRBD1
clone_size: -
cdr3_aa: CASSPLQGASGELFF
cdr3_nt: TGTGCCAGCAGTCCTTTACAGGGGGCGTCCGGGGAGCTGTTTTTT

j_call: TRBJ2-3
v_call: TRBV5-8
d_call: -
clone_size: -
cdr3_aa: CASSLGTGYTDTQYF
cdr3_nt: TGTGCCAGCAGCTTAGGGACTGGTTACACAGATACGCAGTATTTT

j_call: TRBJ1-4
v_call: TRBV7-6
d_call: -
clone_size: -
cdr3_aa: CASSLGSGSEKLFF
cdr3_nt: TGTGCCAGCAGCTTAGGGTCGGGGTCAGAAAAACTGTTTTTT

j_call: TRBJ1-3
v_call: TRBV5-1
d_call: -
clone_size: -
cdr3_aa: CASSSGSSGNTIYF
cdr3_nt: TGCGCCAGCAGCTCAGGGAGCTCTGGAAACACCATATATTTT

j_call: TRBJ2-7
v_call: TRBV14
d_call: TRBD1
clone_size: -
cdr3_aa: CASSQDRTRWYEQYF
cdr3_nt: TGTGCCAGCAGCCAGGACAGGACCCGTTGGTACGAGCAGTACTTC

j_call: TRBJ2-5
v_call: TRBV2
d_call: -
clone_size: once
cdr3_aa: CASSPEQGIKETQYF
cdr3_nt: TGTGCCAGCAGTCCTGAGCAGGGCATTAAGGAGACCCAGTACTTC

j_call: TRBJ2-6
v_call: TRBV6-6
d_call: -
clone_size: -
cdr3_aa: CASSYFTSGANVLTF
cdr3_nt: TGTGCCAGCAGTTACTTCACCTCTGGGGCCAACGTCCTGACTTTC

j_call: TRBJ2-7
v_call: TRBV13
d_call: -
clone_size: -
cdr3_aa: CASSSQNYYEQYF
cdr3_nt: TGTGCCAGCAGCTCACAAAACTACTACGAGCAGTACTTC

j_call: TRBJ1-4
v_call: TRBV28
d_call: -
clone_size: -
cdr3_aa: CASAGSGGEKLFF
cdr3_nt: TGTGCCAGCGCAGGGTCGGGGGGTGAAAAACTGTTTTTT

j_call: TRBJ2-1
v_call: TRBV5-1
d_call: -
clone_size: -
cdr3_aa: CASSLALSGFDEQFF
cdr3_nt: TGCGCCAGCAGCTTGGCATTGTCCGGGTTCGATGAGCAGTTCTTC

j_call: TRBJ1-5
v_call: TRBV11-2
d_call: -
clone_size: once
cdr3_aa: CASSPGQTGSQFNQPQHF
cdr3_nt: TGTGCCAGCAGCCCAGGCCAAACAGGGTCTCAGTTCAATCAGCCCCAGCATTTT

j_call: TRBJ2-4
v_call: TRBV14
d_call: -
clone_size: -
cdr3_aa: CASSQGARSIIQYF
cdr3_nt: TGTGCCAGCAGCCAAGGGGCCAGGTCTATCATTCAGTACTTC

j_call: TRBJ2-5
v_call: TRBV5-4
d_call: TRBD1
clone_size: -
cdr3_aa: CASSTGQGRETQYF
cdr3_nt: TGTGCCAGCAGCACCGGACAGGGGAGGGAGACCCAGTACTTC

j_call: TRBJ1-5
v_call: TRBV28
d_call: TRBD1
clone_size: -
cdr3_aa: CASSLEDRASNQPQHF
cdr3_nt: TGTGCCAGCAGCCTAGAGGACAGGGCCAGCAATCAGCCCCAGCATTTT

j_call: TRBJ2-3
v_call: TRBV9
d_call: -
clone_size: -
cdr3_aa: CASSVATTDTQYF
cdr3_nt: TGTGCCAGCAGCGTAGCCACCACAGATACGCAGTATTTT

j_call: TRBJ2-2
v_call: TRBV9
d_call: -
clone_size: few
cdr3_aa: CASSDGGPGELFF
cdr3_nt: TGTGCCAGCAGCGACGGGGGGCCCGGGGAGCTGTTTTTT

j_call: TRBJ1-2
v_call: TRBV27
d_call: TRBD1
clone_size: -
cdr3_aa: CASSPLGTGKGYTF
cdr3_nt: TGTGCCAGCAGTCCCCTCGGGACAGGGAAAGGCTACACCTTC

j_call: TRBJ2-3
v_call: TRBV6-1
d_call: TRBD2
clone_size: -
cdr3_aa: CASSEPSGGAYTQYF
cdr3_nt: TGTGCCAGCAGTGAACCTAGCGGGGGGGCCTACACGCAGTATTTT

j_call: TRBJ2-6
v_call: TRBV4-1
d_call: -
clone_size: -
cdr3_aa: CASSQVGGLSGANVLTF
cdr3_nt: TGCGCCAGCAGCCAAGTAGGGGGGCTCTCTGGGGCCAACGTCCTGACTTTC

j_call: TRBJ2-3
v_call: TRBV9
d_call: -
clone_size: -
cdr3_aa: CASSVAARTGPGPDTQYF
cdr3_nt: TGTGCCAGCAGCGTCGCGGCAAGAACGGGACCGGGACCAGATACGCAGTATTTT

j_call: TRBJ2-7
v_call: TRBV29-1
d_call: -
clone_size: -
cdr3_aa: CSAQDPPERSYF
cdr3_nt: TGCAGCGCCCAGGATCCTCCCGAGCGTTCGTACTTC

j_call: TRBJ1-1
v_call: TRBV10-1
d_call: TRBD1
clone_size: few
cdr3_aa: CASSRQGADTEAFF
cdr3_nt: TGCGCCAGCAGTCGACAGGGGGCGGACACTGAAGCTTTCTTT

j_call: TRBJ2-7
v_call: TRBV20-1
d_call: -
clone_size: -
cdr3_aa: CSASFAIEQYF
cdr3_nt: TGCAGTGCTAGTTTTGCGATCGAGCAGTACTTC

j_call: TRBJ1-1
v_call: TRBV19
d_call: -
clone_size: -
cdr3_aa: CASSIGGNTEAFF
cdr3_nt: TGTGCCAGTAGTATAGGCGGGAACACTGAAGCTTTCTTT

j_call: TRBJ1-1
v_call: TRBV11-2
d_call: TRBD1
clone_size: -
cdr3_aa: CASSPGGQANTEAFF
cdr3_nt: TGTGCCAGCAGCCCCGGGGGACAGGCGAACACTGAAGCTTTCTTT